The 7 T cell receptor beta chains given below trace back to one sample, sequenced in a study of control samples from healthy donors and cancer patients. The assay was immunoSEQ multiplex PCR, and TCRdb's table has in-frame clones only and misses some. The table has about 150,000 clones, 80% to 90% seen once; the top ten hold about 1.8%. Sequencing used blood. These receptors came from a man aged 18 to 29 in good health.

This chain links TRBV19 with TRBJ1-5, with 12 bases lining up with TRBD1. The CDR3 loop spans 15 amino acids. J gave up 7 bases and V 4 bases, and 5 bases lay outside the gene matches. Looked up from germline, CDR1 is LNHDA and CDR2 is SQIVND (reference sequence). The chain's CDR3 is CASSRGGQGAQPQHF. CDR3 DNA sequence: TGTGCCAGTAGTAGGGGGGGACAGGGGGCACAGCCCCAGCATTTT.

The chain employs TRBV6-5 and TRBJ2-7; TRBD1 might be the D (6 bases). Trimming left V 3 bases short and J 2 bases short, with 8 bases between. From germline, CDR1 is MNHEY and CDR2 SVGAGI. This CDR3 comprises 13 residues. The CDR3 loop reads CASSYTGPYEQYF. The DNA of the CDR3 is TGTGCCAGCAGTTATACAGGGCCCTACGAGCAGTACTTC.

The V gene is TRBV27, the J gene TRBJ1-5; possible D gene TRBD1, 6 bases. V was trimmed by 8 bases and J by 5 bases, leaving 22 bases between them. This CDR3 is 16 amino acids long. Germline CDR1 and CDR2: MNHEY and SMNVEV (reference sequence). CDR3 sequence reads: CASRSFRGGPDQPQHF. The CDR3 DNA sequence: TGTGCCAGCCGTAGCTTCAGGGGTGGTCCGGATCAGCCCCAGCATTTT.

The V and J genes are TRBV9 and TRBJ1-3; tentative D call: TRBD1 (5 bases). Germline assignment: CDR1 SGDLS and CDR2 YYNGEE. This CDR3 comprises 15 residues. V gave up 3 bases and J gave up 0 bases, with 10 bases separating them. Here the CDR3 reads CASSAAGTSGNTIYF. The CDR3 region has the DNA TGTGCCAGCAGCGCTGCCGGGACCTCTGGAAACACCATATATTTT.

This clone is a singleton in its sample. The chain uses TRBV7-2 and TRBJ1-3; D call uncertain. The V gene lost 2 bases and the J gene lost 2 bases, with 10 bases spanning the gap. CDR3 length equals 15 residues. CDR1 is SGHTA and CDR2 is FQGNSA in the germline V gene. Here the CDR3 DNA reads TGTGCCAGCAGCTTATCCGTGGGCACTGGAAACACCATATATTTT. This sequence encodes CASSLSVGTGNTIYF. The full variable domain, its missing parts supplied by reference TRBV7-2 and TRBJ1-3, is GAGVSQSPSNKVTEKGKDVELRCDPISGHTALYWYRQSLGQGLEFLIYFQGNSAPDKSGLPSDRFSAERTGGSVSTLTIQRTQQEDSAVYLCASSLSVGTGNTIYFGEGSWLTVV.

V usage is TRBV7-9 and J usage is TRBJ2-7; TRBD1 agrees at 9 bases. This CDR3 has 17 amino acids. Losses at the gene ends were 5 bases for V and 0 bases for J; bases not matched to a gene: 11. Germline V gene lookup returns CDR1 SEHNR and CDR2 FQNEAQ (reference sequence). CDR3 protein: CASSHTGTGLSSYEQYF. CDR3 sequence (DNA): TGTGCCAGCAGCCATACCGGGACAGGGTTAAGCTCCTACGAGCAGTACTTC.

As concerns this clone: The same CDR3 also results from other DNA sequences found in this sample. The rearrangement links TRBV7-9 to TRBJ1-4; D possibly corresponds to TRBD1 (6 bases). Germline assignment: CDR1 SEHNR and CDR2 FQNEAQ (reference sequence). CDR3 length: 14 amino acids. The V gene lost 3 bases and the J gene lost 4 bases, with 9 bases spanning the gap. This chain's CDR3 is CASSLDSNNEKLFF. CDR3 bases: TGTGCCAGCAGCTTGGACAGTAATAATGAAAAACTGTTTTTT.